This entry lists 17 T cell receptor beta chains sequenced from one sample in a study of shared clonotypes between healthy human individuals. CD45RO-negative CD8 cells positively selected for CCR7 made up the naive population, which excluded terminally differentiated effector memory CD45RA+ cells. Sequenced by immunoSEQ multiplex PCR; TCRdb stores in-frame clones only, minus some. The table shows around 2,100,000 clones, with less than 95% occurring only once. Sequenced sample: naive CD8+ T cells sorted from blood. The receptors stem from a man younger than 35 in good health.

This chain links TRBV11-2 with TRBJ2-5; possible D gene TRBD1, 6 bases. CDR3 length equals 13 residues. Germline CDR1 reads SGHAT; CDR2 reads FQNNGV. V lost 8 bases to trimming and J lost 1 base, with 11 bases between them. CDR3 region: CASRGQFQETQYF. The CDR3 DNA reads as TGTGCCAGCCGTGGACAGTTCCAAGAGACCCAGTACTTC. Full variable domain (remainder filled in from reference TRBV11-2 and TRBJ2-5): EAGVAQSPRYKIIEKRQSVAFWCNPISGHATLYWYQQILGQGPKLLIQFQNNGVVDDSQLPKDRFSAERLKGVDSTLKIQPAKLEDSAVYLCASRGQFQETQYFGPGTRLLVL.

This chain uses TRBV2 with TRBJ2-7, with unresolved D. V was pared by 2 bases and J by 4 bases, with 6 bases between. Germline V CDR1 and CDR2: SNHLY, FYNNEI. The CDR3 totals 12 residues. CDR3 bases: TGTGCCAGCAGTGAATCCCTTTACGAGCAGTACTTC. Amino acids: CASSESLYEQYF. The full variable domain, completed using reference TRBV2 and TRBJ2-7, is EPEVTQTPSHQVTQMGQEVILRCVPISNHLYFYWYRQILGQKVEFLVSFYNNEISEKSEIFDDQFSVERPDGSNFTLKIRSTKLEDSAMYFCASSESLYEQYFGPGTRLTVT.

The chain carries TRBV4-1 and TRBJ2-7; the D gene is possibly TRBD1 (5 bases). The CDR3 runs 15 residues. V dropped 0 bases and J dropped 3 bases, with 12 bases sitting between them. The V gene's germline CDR1 is MGHRA and CDR2 YSYEKL. CDR3 in amino acids: CASSQDKGWVYEQYF. For the CDR3, the DNA is TGCGCCAGCAGCCAAGATAAGGGGTGGGTCTACGAGCAGTACTTC.

The chain carries TRBV9 and TRBJ2-1, with 13 bases fitting TRBD2. V lost 0 bases, J lost 0 bases, and 6 bases stayed unmatched. The CDR3 covers 19 residues. CDR1 SGDLS and CDR2 YYNGEE come from the germline V gene. In nucleotides, the CDR3 is TGTGCCAGCAGCGTAGGACTAGCGGGGGGAAGCCCCTCCTACAATGAGCAGTTCTTC. This translates into CASSVGLAGGSPSYNEQFF.

V gene TRBV4-1 combines with J gene TRBJ2-1, with a possible D match to TRBD2 (6 bases). The CDR3 loop spans 15 amino acids. The V gene lost 4 bases and the J gene lost 1 base, with 11 bases spanning the gap. In germline, CDR1 is MGHRA, CDR2 YSYEKL. CDR3 sequence: CASSLDYLSYNEQFF. In DNA form, the CDR3 reads TGCGCCAGCAGCCTGGACTACCTATCCTACAATGAGCAGTTCTTC.

This chain joins TRBV27 and TRBJ1-5, with D possibly being TRBD1 (6 bases). Germline loops: CDR1 MNHEY, CDR2 SMNVEV (reference sequence). Between the trimmed V and J ends, which lost 2 bases and 6 bases, there was a span of 11 bases. CDR3 length: 14 residues. Here the CDR3 DNA reads TGTGCCAGCAGTTTAGTGGGGGGCTTTCAGCCCCAGCATTTT. This codes for CASSLVGGFQPQHF.

This chain uses TRBV7-6 with TRBJ2-1; D remains unclear. The CDR3 covers 15 residues. V dropped 1 base and J dropped 2 bases, with 9 bases sitting between them. The germline V gene encodes CDR1 SGHVS and CDR2 FNYEAQ. CDR3 DNA: TGTGCCAGCAGCTTAGTGGGAATGACCTACAATGAGCAGTTCTTC. This gives the protein CASSLVGMTYNEQFF.

This chain uses TRBV29-1 with TRBJ2-4; 7 bases are a match to TRBD1. Germline loops: CDR1 SQVTM, CDR2 ANQGSEA. Trimming removed 3 bases from V and 5 bases from J; junction bases left unmatched: 1. This CDR3 region has 12 residues. CDR3 region: CSVEGTENIQYF. Here the CDR3 DNA reads TGCAGCGTTGAGGGGACAGAAAACATTCAGTACTTC.

On this clone: The sample contains more than one DNA sequence encoding this CDR3. The chain is built from TRBV6-6 and TRBJ2-7; weak D call: TRBD1 (5 bases). The germline V and J ends were trimmed by 2 bases and 3 bases, with 11 bases remaining between them. CDR1 is MNHNY and CDR2 is SVGAGI in the germline V gene (reference sequence). The CDR3 covers 14 residues. In nucleotides, the CDR3 is TGTGCCAGCAGTTACGCAGGGCAGGGCTACGAGCAGTACTTC. It specifies CASSYAGQGYEQYF.

This chain connects TRBV28 to TRBJ2-1, with 7 bases identical to TRBD1. Germline CDR1 and CDR2: MDHEN and SYDVKM. V gave up 7 bases and J gave up 0 bases; unmatched junction bases: 6. This CDR3 is 15 amino acids long. CDR3 bases: TGTGCCAGCACCCTGGGGGACAGCTCCTACAATGAGCAGTTCTTC. As protein: CASTLGDSSYNEQFF.

The V gene is TRBV5-1, the J gene TRBJ2-1; 9 bases fit TRBD2. J lost 8 bases, V lost 4 bases, and 13 bases had no gene match. This CDR3 contains 16 residues. The germline gives CDR1 SGHRS, CDR2 YFSETQ. The CDR3 sequence is CASSGTSSILIHEQFF. In DNA form, the CDR3 reads TGCGCCAGCAGCGGGACTAGCTCTATTCTAATCCATGAGCAGTTCTTC.

V is TRBV15 and J is TRBJ2-7; 10 bases agree with TRBD1. There are 15 residues in the CDR3. The germline gives CDR1 LNHNV, CDR2 YYDKDF (reference sequence). V shed 3 bases and J 6 bases; nucleotides not matched to a gene: 8. The CDR3 region has the DNA TGTGCCACCAGCAGTATGAGACAGGGGGCCCCCGAGCAGTACTTC. Protein product: CATSSMRQGAPEQYF.

The chain links TRBV29-1 to TRBJ1-2; D gene ambiguous. V was shortened by 4 bases and J by 2 bases, with 11 bases between the two germline ends. There are 13 residues in the CDR3. CDR1 and CDR2 from the germline V gene are SQVTM and ANQGSEA. The CDR3 loop reads CSVVVSDNYGYTF. CDR3 in DNA: TGCAGCGTTGTGGTTTCCGACAACTATGGCTACACCTTC.

This clone was seen a single time. Other DNA sequences from this sample encode an identical CDR3 as well. The rearrangement joins TRBV28 to TRBJ2-3; 7 bases are a match to TRBD1. V lost 5 bases, J lost 6 bases, and 8 bases stayed unmatched. There are 14 residues in the CDR3. Germline lookup yields CDR1 MDHEN and CDR2 SYDVKM. The CDR3, as DNA: TGTGCCAGCAGTCTGACAGGGTTGGGGGATACGCAGTATTTT. The encoded protein is CASSLTGLGDTQYF.

The chain combines TRBV27 with TRBJ2-7; D is possibly TRBD1 (5 bases). The ends were cut back, 5 bases at V and 5 bases at J, with 19 bases in the middle. This CDR3 spans 15 amino acids. Germline V gives CDR1 MNHEY, CDR2 SMNVEV (reference sequence). The CDR3 region is CASSPFITGVDEQYF. The CDR3 DNA follows: TGTGCCAGCAGTCCGTTTATCACAGGCGTGGACGAGCAGTACTTC.

About this clone itself: Other DNA sequences in the sample encode the same CDR3. The chain employs TRBV5-1 and TRBJ2-3; D gene ambiguous. The CDR3 is made up of 15 amino acids. In germline, CDR1 is SGHRS, CDR2 YFSETQ. The ends were cut back, 0 bases at V and 2 bases at J, with 10 bases in the middle. The CDR3 loop is CASSLGTASTDTQYF. CDR3 DNA: TGCGCCAGCAGCTTGGGGACCGCGTCCACAGATACGCAGTATTTT.

Comments on this clone: A much larger clone lies one base from this, so it may be a read error. In the same sample, other DNA sequences code for this CDR3. The rearrangement joins TRBV11-3 to TRBJ2-7, with 9 nucleotides matching TRBD1. The ends lost 4 bases at V and 3 bases at J; junction bases unmatched: 1. Germline-derived CDR1 and CDR2 are SGHNT and YENEEA. The CDR3 contains 13 residues. The CDR3 sequence is CASSWGQGYEQYF. CDR3 coding DNA: TGTGCCAGCAGCTGGGGACAGGGCTACGAGCAGTACTTC.